These 22 T cell receptor beta chains came from one sample sequenced in a study of blood T cell repertoires in COVID-19. TCRdb's copy holds only in-frame clones and misses some; the assay was immunoSEQ multiplex PCR. The sample holds under 350,000 clones, approximately 90% seen once. The sample consisted of peripheral blood. These receptors were collected from a man aged 40-50 years with acute or convalescent COVID-19.

The V and J genes are TRBV2 and TRBJ1-4; D uncertain. V lost 7 bases to trimming and J lost 2 bases, with 8 bases between them. This CDR3 spans 13 amino acids. Germline lookup yields CDR1 SNHLY and CDR2 FYNNEI. In nucleotides, the CDR3 is TGTGCCAGCAAGGCAGGCACTAATGAAAAACTGTTTTTT. Its protein is CASKAGTNEKLFF.

CDR3 sequence reads: CASSIAEGTGELFF. CDR3 nucleotide sequence: TGTGCCAGTAGTATAGCTGAGGGAACCGGGGAGCTGTTTTTT. The V gene is TRBV19, the J gene TRBJ2-2; D possibly corresponds to TRBD2 (5 bases). Germline assignment: CDR1 LNHDA and CDR2 SQIVND (reference sequence). Trimming pared 1 base from V and 5 bases from J, leaving 8 bases between. There are 14 residues in the CDR3.

This clone has just a few counts. The chain combines TRBV7-9 with TRBJ2-7; 14 positions match TRBD2. Germline CDR1 reads SEHNR; CDR2 reads FQNEAQ (reference sequence). Trimming removed 0 bases from V and 5 bases from J; junction bases left unmatched: 3. The CDR3 covers 16 residues. The CDR3, as DNA: TGTGCCAGCAGCTTAGCGTCGGGACTAGCGGGGGACGAGCAGTACTTC. Translated: CASSLASGLAGDEQYF. Complete variable domain (other parts from reference TRBV7-9 and TRBJ2-7): DTGVSQNPRHKITKRGQNVTFRCDPISEHNRLYWYRQTLGQGPEFLTYFQNEAQLEKSRLLSDRFSAERPKGSFSTLEIQRTEQGDSAMYLCASSLASGLAGDEQYFGPGTRLTVT.

This rearrangement joins TRBV10-2 to TRBJ1-5; 9 bases align to TRBD1. Germline V gene lookup returns CDR1 WSHSY and CDR2 SAAADI. The CDR3 length is 12 residues. The junction had 5 bases not matched to a gene; V was cut back by 11 bases and J by 6 bases. The CDR3 is CAGGQGSQPQHF. The CDR3 DNA is TGCGCCGGCGGACAGGGGAGTCAGCCCCAGCATTTT.

The genes are TRBV19 and TRBJ2-7; tentative D call: TRBD1 (6 bases). The length of the CDR3 is 16 residues. CDR1 and CDR2 from the germline V gene are LNHDA and SQIVND (reference sequence). V lost 8 bases and J lost 5, with 25 bases in between. For the CDR3, the DNA is TGTGCCAGTTCCCTTCCCCCGGGACACCTTCGCGACGAGCAGTACTTC. Translating gives CASSLPPGHLRDEQYF.

In this sample, this clone turned up once. The genes are TRBV12-5 and TRBJ1-2; 9 bases are shared with TRBD1. Per the germline V gene, CDR1 is LGHNT and CDR2 is FRNRAP. V lost 0 bases and J lost 5; bases outside the gene matches: 7. The CDR3 runs to 16 residues. This CDR3 reads CASGLVKTGGVYGYTF. DNA of the CDR3: TGTGCTAGTGGTTTGGTAAAAACAGGGGGCGTTTATGGCTACACCTTC.

The V and J genes are TRBV6-5 and TRBJ1-4; 7 nucleotides match TRBD1. Germline V gives CDR1 MNHEY, CDR2 SVGAGI. The CDR3 sequence is 15 residues long. Trimming removed 5 bases from V and 5 bases from J; junction bases left unmatched: 8. CDR3 region: CASSPQTGINEKLFF. CDR3 nucleotides: TGTGCCAGCAGTCCCCAGACAGGGATAAATGAAAAACTGTTTTTT.

The chain is built from TRBV7-9 and TRBJ2-3; 11 bases map to TRBD2. V lost 5 bases, J lost 2 bases, and 6 bases stayed unmatched. This CDR3 spans 16 amino acids. Per the germline V gene, CDR1 is SEHNR and CDR2 is FQNEAQ (reference sequence). The chain's CDR3 is CASSPASGGTTDTQYF. DNA of the CDR3: TGTGCCAGCAGCCCGGCTAGCGGGGGGACCACAGATACGCAGTATTTT.

The J gene is TRBJ2-1, the V gene TRBV7-2; a weak D match, TRBD1 (6 bases). The CDR3 sequence is 16 residues long. CDR1 is SGHTA, CDR2 FQGNSA, per germline. Trimming shortened V by 5 bases and J by 4 bases, and 18 bases separated the two germline ends. CDR3 in DNA: TGTGCCAGCAGCGTAGTACTGGGGGCCTTATACAATGAGCAGTTCTTC. Translated: CASSVVLGALYNEQFF.

The V gene is TRBV7-9, the J gene TRBJ2-7; 9 bases line up with TRBD1. There are 17 residues in the CDR3. Looked up from germline, CDR1 is SEHNR and CDR2 is FQNEAQ (reference sequence). Trimming at V came to 5 bases and at J to 3 bases, leaving 14 bases not matched to a gene. CDR3 region: CASSPRTGVRTYYEQYF. The DNA of the CDR3 is TGTGCCAGCAGCCCGAGGACAGGGGTCCGAACATACTACGAGCAGTACTTC. Combining the CDR3 with reference TRBV7-9 and TRBJ2-7 gives the whole variable domain DTGVSQNPRHKITKRGQNVTFRCDPISEHNRLYWYRQTLGQGPEFLTYFQNEAQLEKSRLLSDRFSAERPKGSFSTLEIQRTEQGDSAMYLCASSPRTGVRTYYEQYFGPGTRLTVT.

The chain is built from TRBV5-4 and TRBJ2-1; a weak D match, TRBD2 (6 bases). CDR1 is SGHNT, CDR2 YYREEE, per germline (reference sequence). V was shortened by 5 bases and J by 0 bases, with 15 bases between the two germline ends. CDR3 length: 16 residues. This CDR3 is CASRFGGEASYNEQFF. Written as DNA, the CDR3 is TGTGCCAGCAGATTCGGAGGGGAAGCCTCCTACAATGAGCAGTTCTTC. The variable domain in full, completed from reference TRBV5-4 and TRBJ2-1, reads ETGVTQSPTHLIKTRGQQVTLRCSSQSGHNTVSWYQQALGQGPQFIFQYYREEENGRGNFPPRFSGLQFPNYSSELNVNALELDDSALYLCASRFGGEASYNEQFFGPGTRLTVL.

This sequence joins TRBV5-6 and TRBJ1-4, with D hard to call. V was shortened by 4 bases and J by 8 bases, with 15 bases between the two germline ends. This CDR3 is 14 amino acids long. Germline CDR1 and CDR2: SGHDT and YYEEEE. The CDR3 bases are TGTGCCAGCAGCGAGAACGGCGGTGAGGAAAAACTGTTTTTT. It is translated as CASSENGGEEKLFF.

The chain couples TRBV24-1 to TRBJ2-1; maybe TRBD2 (6 bases). V dropped 9 bases and J dropped 0 bases, with 14 bases sitting between them. CDR1 and CDR2 (germline): KGHDR, SFDVKD. This CDR3 spans 15 amino acids. CDR3 DNA sequence: TGTGCCACCCCTCGAGGGAGGAGCTCCTACAATGAGCAGTTCTTC. Its translation: CATPRGRSSYNEQFF.

The V call is TRBV2, the J call TRBJ2-7; weak D call: TRBD1 (5 bases). Trimming took off 10 bases at V and 2 bases at J, with 6 bases between the two ends. The germline V gene has CDR1 SNHLY and CDR2 FYNNEI. CDR3 size: 10 residues. The CDR3 nucleotides read TGTGCCACAGGGACCTACGAGCAGTACTTC. Amino acids: CATGTYEQYF.

The chain is built from TRBV24-1 and TRBJ2-2, with TRBD2 as a possible D gene (5 bases). Trimming cost V 4 bases and J 7 bases, with 15 bases left between them. The CDR3 runs to 15 residues. Germline assignment: CDR1 KGHDR and CDR2 SFDVKD. The CDR3 loop reads CATSDSRLAGGELFF. The CDR3 nucleotides are TGTGCCACCAGTGACTCCCGCCTGGCGGGCGGGGAGCTGTTTTTT.

The rearrangement joins TRBV12-3 or TRBV12-4 to TRBJ1-2, with 9 bases that match TRBD1. The CDR3 sequence is 12 residues long. V shed 10 bases, J shed 8 bases, and the junction held 8 bases outside the gene matches. The CDR3 sequence is CATLQGAGGYTF. Written as DNA, the CDR3 is TGTGCCACCCTACAGGGGGCAGGAGGCTACACCTTC.

V and J are TRBV27 and TRBJ1-2; the D gene is possibly TRBD1 (5 bases). Trimming took 5 bases from V and 8 from J, leaving 12 bases between them. There are 12 residues in the CDR3. The germline V gene encodes CDR1 MNHEY and CDR2 SMNVEV (reference sequence). CDR3 region: CASSPPGGGYTF. In DNA form, the CDR3 reads TGTGCCAGCAGTCCCCCGGGGGGGGGCTACACCTTC.

V gene TRBV15 combines with J gene TRBJ2-2, with a tentative D call TRBD1 (6 bases). CDR3 length: 15 residues. Germline V gene data show CDR1 as LNHNV and CDR2 as YYDKDF (reference sequence). Trimming left V 5 bases short and J 2 bases short, with 12 bases between. The CDR3, as DNA: TGTGCCACCAGCGACCGGGACAAAAACACCGGGGAGCTGTTTTTT. This codes for CATSDRDKNTGELFF.

This clone turned up a few times. This sequence joins TRBV24-1 and TRBJ1-5; TRBD1 agrees at 10 bases. CDR1 is KGHDR, CDR2 SFDVKD, per germline. The V gene end was trimmed by 7 bases and the J gene end by 0 bases; junction bases not matched to a gene: 5. CDR3 size: 16 residues. The CDR3 DNA reads TGTGCCACCAGCCCCCGGACAGGGGGTAGCAATCAGCCCCAGCATTTT. Its translation is CATSPRTGGSNQPQHF.

V and J are TRBV19 and TRBJ1-1; D remains unclear. The CDR3 spans 11 residues. From germline, CDR1 is LNHDA and CDR2 SQIVND (reference sequence). The ends were cut back, 9 bases at V and 1 base at J, with 6 bases in the middle. The CDR3 sequence is CARKRNTEAFF. The DNA of the CDR3 is TGTGCCAGGAAGCGGAACACTGAAGCTTTCTTT.

This clone has just one count. The chain employs TRBV28 and TRBJ1-1; 9 positions agree with TRBD1. Germline assignment: CDR1 MDHEN and CDR2 SYDVKM. The V gene end was trimmed by 2 bases and the J gene end by 8 bases; junction bases not matched to a gene: 12. The CDR3 totals 16 residues. This chain's CDR3 is CASSLDPPSGTGEAFF. The CDR3 DNA sequence: TGTGCCAGCAGTTTAGATCCTCCGTCCGGGACAGGGGAAGCTTTCTTT.

This chain connects TRBV29-1 to TRBJ1-2; the D gene is possibly TRBD1 (6 bases). V was pared by 2 bases and J by 2 bases, with 12 bases between. Per the germline V gene, CDR1 is SQVTM and CDR2 is ANQGSEA. This CDR3 has 14 amino acids. The CDR3 DNA follows: TGCAGCGTTGAAAAGGTTGGACAGAACTATGGCTACACCTTC. It specifies CSVEKVGQNYGYTF.